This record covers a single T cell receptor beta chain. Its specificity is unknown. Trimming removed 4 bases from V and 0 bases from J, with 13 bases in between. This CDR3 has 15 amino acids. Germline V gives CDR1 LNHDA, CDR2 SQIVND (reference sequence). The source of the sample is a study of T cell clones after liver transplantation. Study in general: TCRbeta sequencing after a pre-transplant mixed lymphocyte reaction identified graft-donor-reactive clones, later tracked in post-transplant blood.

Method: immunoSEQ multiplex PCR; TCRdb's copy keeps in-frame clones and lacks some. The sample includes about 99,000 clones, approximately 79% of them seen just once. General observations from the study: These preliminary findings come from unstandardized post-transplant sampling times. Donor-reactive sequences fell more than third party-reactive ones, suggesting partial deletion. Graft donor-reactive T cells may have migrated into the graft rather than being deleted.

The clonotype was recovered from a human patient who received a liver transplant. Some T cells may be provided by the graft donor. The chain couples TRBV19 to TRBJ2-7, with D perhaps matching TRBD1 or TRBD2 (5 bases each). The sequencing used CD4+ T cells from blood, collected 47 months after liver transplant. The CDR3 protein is CASSTPGTGSYEQYF. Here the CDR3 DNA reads TGTGCCAGTAGTACCCCCGGGACGGGCTCCTACGAGCAGTACTTC.